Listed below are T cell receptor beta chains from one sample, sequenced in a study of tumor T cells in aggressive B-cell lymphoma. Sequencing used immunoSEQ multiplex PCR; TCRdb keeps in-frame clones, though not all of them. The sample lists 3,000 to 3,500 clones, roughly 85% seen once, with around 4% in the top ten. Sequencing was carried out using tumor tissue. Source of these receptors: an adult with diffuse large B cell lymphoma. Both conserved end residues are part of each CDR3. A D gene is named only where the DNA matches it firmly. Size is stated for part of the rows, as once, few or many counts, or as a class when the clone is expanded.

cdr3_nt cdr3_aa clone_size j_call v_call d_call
TGTGCCAGCAGCAAAGGTGGGGCAGGAAACACCATATATTTT CASSKGGAGNTIYF . TRBJ1-3 TRBV21-1 .
TGCAGCGGAAGGGGGTCAGATACGCAGTATTTT CSGRGSDTQYF . TRBJ2-3 TRBV29-1 .
TGTGCCAGCTCACCGGACAGGGGGCGCGACAATCAGCCCCAGCATTTT CASSPDRGRDNQPQHF . TRBJ1-5 TRBV18 TRBD1
TGTGCCAGTAGTATACAGGGGCTTCCTGAGACCCAGTACTTC CASSIQGLPETQYF . TRBJ2-5 TRBV19 .
TGTGCCAGCAGTTATGGGACAGGGTTGAACACTGAAGCTTTCTTT CASSYGTGLNTEAFF few TRBJ1-1 TRBV6-5 TRBD1
TGTGCCAGCACCCCCGGGGGGGGTGAAAAACTGTTTTTT CASTPGGGEKLFF . TRBJ1-4 TRBV11-2 .
TGTGCCAGCAGCGTTGGGGGGGGCGAGTTCTTC CASSVGGGEFF . TRBJ2-1 TRBV2 .
TGTGCCAGCAGTGAGCCAGGGGGAAGTGGGCAGCCCCAGCATTTT CASSEPGGSGQPQHF . TRBJ1-5 TRBV6-1 TRBD1
TGTGCCAGCAGCCAAGGCCCAGGCAGGGGAGATAATTCACCCCTCCACTTT CASSQGPGRGDNSPLHF . TRBJ1-6 TRBV4-2 .
TGTGCCATCAGTGAGTCGACTCCGGGTAGCCCCGGAGGCGGAAACACCATATATTTT CAISESTPGSPGGGNTIYF . TRBJ1-3 TRBV10-3 .
TGTGCCAGCAGCTTCTCAGAGGTGAACACTGAAGCTTTCTTT CASSFSEVNTEAFF . TRBJ1-1 TRBV11-2 .
TGCGCCAGCAGCTCAGGACTAGCGGGGGGTTCTTATACAGATACGCAGTATTTT CASSSGLAGGSYTDTQYF . TRBJ2-3 TRBV5-1 TRBD2
TGTGCCAGCTCCAGGGTAAACTCTGGAAACACCATATATTTT CASSRVNSGNTIYF . TRBJ1-3 TRBV2 .
TGTGCCAGCAGTCCGGGACTGATGAACACTGAAGCTTTCTTT CASSPGLMNTEAFF . TRBJ1-1 TRBV11-2 .
TGCAGTGCCCCAGTTTTCACTGAAGCTTTCTTT CSAPVFTEAFF . TRBJ1-1 TRBV20-1 .
TGTGCCACCAGCAGAAGGGGGGGGCTTGGTGAAAAACTGTTTTTT CATSRRGGLGEKLFF . TRBJ1-4 TRBV15 .
TGTGCCAGCAGCTTACGGAGCGGGGGACCTGAGCAGTTCTTC CASSLRSGGPEQFF . TRBJ2-1 TRBV7-6 TRBD2
TGTGCCAGCAGCGCAACTCCTATGGGCAATCAGCCCCAGCATTTT CASSATPMGNQPQHF . TRBJ1-5 TRBV7-8 .
TGTGCCAGCAGTTACCCCGGGACAGGGTATGGCTACACCTTC CASSYPGTGYGYTF . TRBJ1-2 TRBV6-6 TRBD1
TGTGCCAGCAGGGGGCTCACAGATACGCAGTATTTT CASRGLTDTQYF . TRBJ2-3 TRBV2 .
TGCGCCAGCAGCTCGAGGACAGGGCAGAACACTGAAGCTTTCTTT CASSSRTGQNTEAFF . TRBJ1-1 TRBV4-3 TRBD1
TGTGCCAGCATTTTAGGGACTAGCAGTTACAATGAGCAGTTCTTC CASILGTSSYNEQFF . TRBJ2-1 TRBV11-2 TRBD2
TGTGCCAGCAGCTTAGGCGCATATAACTATGGCTACACCTTC CASSLGAYNYGYTF . TRBJ1-2 TRBV11-2 .
TGTGCCAGCAGCCTAGGGGGCACAGATACGCAGTATTTT CASSLGGTDTQYF . TRBJ2-3 TRBV5-4 .
TGCGCCAGCAGTGAGTCGGGGGGGTTAGGCACTGAAGCTTTCTTT CASSESGGLGTEAFF . TRBJ1-1 TRBV10-2 .
TGTGCCAGTAGTATCAACCGCGGAGATACGCAGTATTTT CASSINRGDTQYF . TRBJ2-3 TRBV19 .
TGTGCCAGCAGCTCCCCAGGACAGGGAGCTACCTACGAGCAGTACTTC CASSSPGQGATYEQYF once TRBJ2-7 TRBV7-8 TRBD1
TGTGCCAGCAGTGCCGGGAGTGTGAACACTGAAGCTTTCTTT CASSAGSVNTEAFF . TRBJ1-1 TRBV11-3 .
TGTGCCAGCAGTGACCGGGGACAGGCGGGGCAGTACTTC CASSDRGQAGQYF . TRBJ2-7 TRBV6-5 TRBD1
TGCGCCAGCAGCTTGGGGTTGGGAGCCTACGAGCAGTACTTC CASSLGLGAYEQYF once TRBJ2-7 TRBV5-1 .
TGTGCCAGCGGAACGGACAGGGAGGAACTCTACACCTTC CASGTDREELYTF . TRBJ1-2 TRBV6-5 TRBD1
TGTGCCAGCAGCCCACGGACAGGGGGCGGTACTGAAGCTTTCTTT CASSPRTGGGTEAFF once TRBJ1-1 TRBV7-9 TRBD1
TGTGCCAGCAGGGCCTACAGGGAGACCGGGGAGCTGTTTTTT CASRAYRETGELFF . TRBJ2-2 TRBV6-5 .
TGTGCCAGCAGCTTACGAAGCGGGGGAATCACCGGGGAGCTGTTTTTT CASSLRSGGITGELFF . TRBJ2-2 TRBV7-2 TRBD2
TGTGCCAGCAGTGAAGAAATGAGGTGGCCCCAGCATTTT CASSEEMRWPQHF . TRBJ1-5 TRBV2 .
TGTGCCTCCCAGGGGGGCAGTACCTTTGGCTACACCTTC CASQGGSTFGYTF . TRBJ1-2 TRBV30 TRBD1
TGTGCCAGCAGTGACACCGGGGGAGATACGCAGTATTTT CASSDTGGDTQYF . TRBJ2-3 TRBV6-4 .
TGTGCCAGCAGCTTGATCCCGGTCTCTGGGGCCAACGTCCTGACTTTC CASSLIPVSGANVLTF . TRBJ2-6 TRBV5-6 .
TGTGCCAGCAGTTTAACGTCTGGCGGAGAAGCTTTCTTT CASSLTSGGEAFF once TRBJ1-1 TRBV27 .
TGTGCCAGCAGCCCTTTGACTAGCGGCACTTACAATGAGCAGTTCTTC CASSPLTSGTYNEQFF once TRBJ2-1 TRBV9 TRBD2
TGCGCCAGCAGCCAAGTCTCAGGGGGCCGCAGCAATCAGCCCCAGCATTTT CASSQVSGGRSNQPQHF . TRBJ1-5 TRBV4-1 TRBD1
TGCGCCAGCAGCTCGGGACAAGCGAACACTGAAGCTTTCTTT CASSSGQANTEAFF . TRBJ1-1 TRBV5-1 .
TGTGCCAGCAGTCAGGGGACCAAAAACATTCAGTACTTC CASSQGTKNIQYF . TRBJ2-4 TRBV25-1 .
TGTGCCAGCAGCTTGGCGCGGGGGGAGACCCAGTACTTC CASSLARGETQYF once TRBJ2-5 TRBV5-4 TRBD2
TGTGCCAGCAGCTTAGGTGGGGGCCTCACAGATACGCAGTATTTT CASSLGGGLTDTQYF . TRBJ2-3 TRBV7-7 .
TGTGCCAGCAGCATGAGAGTCTATGGCTACACCTTC CASSMRVYGYTF . TRBJ1-2 TRBV7-2 .
TGTGCCATTTCCGGGACAGGGAACACTGAAGCTTTCTTT CAISGTGNTEAFF . TRBJ1-1 TRBV10-3 TRBD1
TGTGCCAGCTCCCTCAGGGGTCAGCTGAACACTGAAGCTTTCTTT CASSLRGQLNTEAFF . TRBJ1-1 TRBV18 .
TGTGCCAGCAGCAGGGACAGGGGCACCTACGAGCAGTACTTC CASSRDRGTYEQYF . TRBJ2-7 TRBV7-2 TRBD1
TGTGCCAGCAGTACCCGGACAGGACGCACAGATACGCAGTATTTT CASSTRTGRTDTQYF . TRBJ2-3 TRBV27 TRBD1
TGTGCCAGCAGCCAATCGCAGGGGACGCTTTATGGCTACACCTTC CASSQSQGTLYGYTF few TRBJ1-2 TRBV16 .
TGTGCCAGCAGCCCGTCGGGGGATAACTATGGCTACACCTTC CASSPSGDNYGYTF . TRBJ1-2 TRBV28 .
TGTGCCAGCAGCTTAGCGGCCATTTTCTTT CASSLAAIFF . TRBJ1-1 TRBV7-2 .
TGTGCCAGCAGCTCACAGGGGGTGAAGTATGGCTACACCTTC CASSSQGVKYGYTF . TRBJ1-2 TRBV27 TRBD1
TGCGCCAGCAGTGAGTACGGGTTAGGCACAGATACGCAGTATTTT CASSEYGLGTDTQYF once TRBJ2-3 TRBV10-1 .
TGTGCCAGCAGCGCCAGCGGGGGCTCCACCGAGCAGTACTTC CASSASGGSTEQYF . TRBJ2-7 TRBV9 TRBD2